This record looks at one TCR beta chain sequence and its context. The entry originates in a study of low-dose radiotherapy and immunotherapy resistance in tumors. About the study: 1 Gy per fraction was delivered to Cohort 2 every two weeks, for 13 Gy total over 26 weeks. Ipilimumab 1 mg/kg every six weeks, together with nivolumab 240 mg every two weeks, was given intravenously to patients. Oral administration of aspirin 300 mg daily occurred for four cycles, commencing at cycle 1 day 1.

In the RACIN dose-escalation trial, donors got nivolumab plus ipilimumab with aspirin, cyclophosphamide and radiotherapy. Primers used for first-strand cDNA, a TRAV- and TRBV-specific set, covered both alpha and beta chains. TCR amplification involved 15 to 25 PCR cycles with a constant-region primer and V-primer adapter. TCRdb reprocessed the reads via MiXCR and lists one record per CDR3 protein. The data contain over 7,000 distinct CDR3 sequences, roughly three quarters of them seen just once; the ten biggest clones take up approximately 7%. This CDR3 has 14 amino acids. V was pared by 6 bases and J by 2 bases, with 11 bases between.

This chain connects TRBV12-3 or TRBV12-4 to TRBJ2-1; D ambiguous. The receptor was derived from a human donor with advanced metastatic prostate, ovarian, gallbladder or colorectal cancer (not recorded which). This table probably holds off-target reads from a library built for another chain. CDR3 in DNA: TGTGCCAGCAGGGCCGACCAGACCTACAATGAGCAGTTCTTC. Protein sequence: CASRADQTYNEQFF.